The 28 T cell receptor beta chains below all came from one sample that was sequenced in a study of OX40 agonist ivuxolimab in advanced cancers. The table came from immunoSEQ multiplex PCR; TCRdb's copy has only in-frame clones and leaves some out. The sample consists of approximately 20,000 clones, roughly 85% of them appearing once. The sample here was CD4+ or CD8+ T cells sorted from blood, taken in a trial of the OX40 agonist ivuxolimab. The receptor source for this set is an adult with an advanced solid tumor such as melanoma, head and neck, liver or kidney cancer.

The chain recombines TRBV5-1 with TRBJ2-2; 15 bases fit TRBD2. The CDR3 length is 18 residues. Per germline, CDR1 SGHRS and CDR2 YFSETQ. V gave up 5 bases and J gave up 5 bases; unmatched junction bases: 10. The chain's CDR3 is CASSRTSGRAAETGELFF. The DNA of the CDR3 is TGCGCCAGCAGTCGGACTAGCGGGAGGGCCGCGGAAACCGGGGAGCTGTTTTTT.

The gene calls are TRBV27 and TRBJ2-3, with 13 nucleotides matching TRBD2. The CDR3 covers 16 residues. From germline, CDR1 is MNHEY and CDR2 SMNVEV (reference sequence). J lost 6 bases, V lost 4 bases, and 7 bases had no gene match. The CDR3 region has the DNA TGTGCCAGCAGTTCCCGGACTAGCGGGAGTGGTGATACGCAGTATTTT. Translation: CASSSRTSGSGDTQYF.

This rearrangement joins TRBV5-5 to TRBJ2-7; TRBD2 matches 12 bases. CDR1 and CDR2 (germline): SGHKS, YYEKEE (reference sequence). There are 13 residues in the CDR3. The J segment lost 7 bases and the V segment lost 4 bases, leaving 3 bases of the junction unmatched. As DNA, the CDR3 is TGTGCCAGCAGCACAGGACTAGCGGGAGAGCAGTACTTC. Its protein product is CASSTGLAGEQYF.

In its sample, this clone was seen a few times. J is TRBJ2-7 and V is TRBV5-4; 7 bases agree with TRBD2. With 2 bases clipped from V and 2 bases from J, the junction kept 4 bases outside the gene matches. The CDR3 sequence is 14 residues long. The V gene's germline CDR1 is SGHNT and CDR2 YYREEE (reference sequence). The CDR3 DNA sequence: TGTGCCAGCAGCTTCGGGACTACCGCCTACGAGCAGTACTTC. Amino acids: CASSFGTTAYEQYF. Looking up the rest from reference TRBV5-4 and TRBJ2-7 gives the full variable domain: ETGVTQSPTHLIKTRGQQVTLRCSSQSGHNTVSWYQQALGQGPQFIFQYYREEENGRGNFPPRFSGLQFPNYSSELNVNALELDDSALYLCASSFGTTAYEQYFGPGTRLTVT.

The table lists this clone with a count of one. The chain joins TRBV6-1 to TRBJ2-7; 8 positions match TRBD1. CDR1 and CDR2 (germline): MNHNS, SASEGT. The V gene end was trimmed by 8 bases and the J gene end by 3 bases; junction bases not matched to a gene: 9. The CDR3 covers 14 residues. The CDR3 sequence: CASLEGTGGYEQYF. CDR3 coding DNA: TGTGCCAGCTTGGAGGGGACAGGAGGCTACGAGCAGTACTTC.

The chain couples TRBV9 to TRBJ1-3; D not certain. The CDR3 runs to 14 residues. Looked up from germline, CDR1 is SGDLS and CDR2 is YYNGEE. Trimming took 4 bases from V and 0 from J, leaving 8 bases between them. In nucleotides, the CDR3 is TGTGCCAGCAGCCCGACCCACTCTGGAAACACCATATATTTT. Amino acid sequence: CASSPTHSGNTIYF. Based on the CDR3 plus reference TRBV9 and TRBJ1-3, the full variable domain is DSGVTQTPKHLITATGQRVTLRCSPRSGDLSVYWYQQSLDQGLQFLIQYYNGEERAKGNILERFSAQQFPDLHSELNLSSLELGDSALYFCASSPTHSGNTIYFGEGSWLTVV.

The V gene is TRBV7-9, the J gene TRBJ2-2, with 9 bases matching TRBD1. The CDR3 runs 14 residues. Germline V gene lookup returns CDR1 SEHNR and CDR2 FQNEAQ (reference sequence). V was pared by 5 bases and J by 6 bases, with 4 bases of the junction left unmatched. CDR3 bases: TGTGCCAGCAGCCGACAGGGGGAAGCCGGGGAGCTGTTTTTT. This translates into CASSRQGEAGELFF.

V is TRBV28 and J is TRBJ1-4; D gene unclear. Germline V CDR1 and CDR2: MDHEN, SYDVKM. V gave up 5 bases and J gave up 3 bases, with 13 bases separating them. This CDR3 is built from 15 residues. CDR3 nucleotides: TGTGCCAGCAGTCCCTGGGGAGGCTCTAATGAAAAACTGTTTTTT. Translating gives CASSPWGGSNEKLFF.

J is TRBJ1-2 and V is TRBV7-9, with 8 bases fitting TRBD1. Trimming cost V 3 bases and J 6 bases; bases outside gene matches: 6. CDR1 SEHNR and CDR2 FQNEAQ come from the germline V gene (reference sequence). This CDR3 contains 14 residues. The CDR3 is CASSFTDRVDGYTF. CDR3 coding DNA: TGTGCCAGCAGCTTTACGGACAGGGTGGATGGCTACACCTTC.

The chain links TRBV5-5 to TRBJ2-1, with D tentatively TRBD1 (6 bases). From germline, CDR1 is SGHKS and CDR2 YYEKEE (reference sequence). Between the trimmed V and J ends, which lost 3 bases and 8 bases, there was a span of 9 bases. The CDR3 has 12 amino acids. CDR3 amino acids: CASSSGVDEQFF. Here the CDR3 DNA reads TGTGCCAGCAGCTCAGGGGTGGATGAGCAGTTCTTC.

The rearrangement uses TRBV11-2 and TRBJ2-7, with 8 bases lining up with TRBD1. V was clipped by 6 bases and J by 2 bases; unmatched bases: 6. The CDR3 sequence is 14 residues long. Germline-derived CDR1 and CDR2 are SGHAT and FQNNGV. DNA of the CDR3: TGTGCCAGCAGTTTACAGGGGGAGGCCTACGAGCAGTACTTC. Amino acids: CASSLQGEAYEQYF.

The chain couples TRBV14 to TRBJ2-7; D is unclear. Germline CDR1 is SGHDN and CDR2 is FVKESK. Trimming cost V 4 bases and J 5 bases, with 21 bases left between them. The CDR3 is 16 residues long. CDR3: CASSLQPGNGYHEQYF. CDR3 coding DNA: TGTGCCAGCAGCCTCCAGCCGGGTAATGGCTACCACGAGCAGTACTTC.

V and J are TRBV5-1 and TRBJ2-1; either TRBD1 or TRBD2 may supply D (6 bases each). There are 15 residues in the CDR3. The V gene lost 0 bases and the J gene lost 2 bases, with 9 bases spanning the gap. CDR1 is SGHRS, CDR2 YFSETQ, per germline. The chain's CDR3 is CASSLVGGPYNEQFF. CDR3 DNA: TGCGCCAGCAGCTTGGTGGGGGGCCCCTACAATGAGCAGTTCTTC.

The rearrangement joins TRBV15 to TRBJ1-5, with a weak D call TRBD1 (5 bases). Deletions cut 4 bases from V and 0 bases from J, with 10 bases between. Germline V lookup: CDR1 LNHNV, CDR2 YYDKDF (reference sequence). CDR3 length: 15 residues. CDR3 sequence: CATSTGDYSNQPQHF. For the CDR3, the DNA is TGTGCCACCAGCACGGGGGATTATAGCAATCAGCCCCAGCATTTT.

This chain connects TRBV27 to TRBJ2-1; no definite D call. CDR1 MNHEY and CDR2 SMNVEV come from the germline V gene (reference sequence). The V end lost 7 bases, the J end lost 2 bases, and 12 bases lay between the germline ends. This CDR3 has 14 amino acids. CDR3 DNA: TGTGCCAGCACCCTAAATGGGGCCTACAATGAGCAGTTCTTC. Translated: CASTLNGAYNEQFF.

This CDR3 is CASSVYPPYGYTF. As DNA, the CDR3 is TGTGCCAGCAGTGTATACCCTCCATATGGCTACACCTTC. This sequence joins TRBV28 and TRBJ1-2; D call uncertain. Looked up from germline, CDR1 is MDHEN and CDR2 is SYDVKM. This CDR3 contains 13 residues. V was shortened by 5 bases and J by 5 bases, with 12 bases between the two germline ends.

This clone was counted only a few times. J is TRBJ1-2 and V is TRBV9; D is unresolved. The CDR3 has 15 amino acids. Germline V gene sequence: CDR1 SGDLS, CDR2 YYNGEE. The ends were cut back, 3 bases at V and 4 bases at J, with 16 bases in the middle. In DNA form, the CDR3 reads TGTGCCAGCAGCGATGGGAACACGCGACCCTATGGCTACACCTTC. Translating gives CASSDGNTRPYGYTF.

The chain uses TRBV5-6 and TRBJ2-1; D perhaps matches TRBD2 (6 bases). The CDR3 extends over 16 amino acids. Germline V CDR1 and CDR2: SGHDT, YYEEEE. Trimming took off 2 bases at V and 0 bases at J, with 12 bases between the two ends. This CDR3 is CASSFSGTSSYNEQFF. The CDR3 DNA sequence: TGTGCCAGCAGCTTTAGCGGAACCAGCTCCTACAATGAGCAGTTCTTC.

The CDR3 protein is CASSRGTGYEQYF. The CDR3 DNA reads as TGTGCCAGCAGCCGAGGGACAGGGTACGAGCAGTACTTC. The rearrangement uses TRBV11-2 and TRBJ2-7; 9 nucleotides match TRBD1. Trimming removed 5 bases from V and 4 bases from J; junction bases left unmatched: 3. This CDR3 region has 13 residues. Germline values: CDR1 SGHAT, CDR2 FQNNGV.

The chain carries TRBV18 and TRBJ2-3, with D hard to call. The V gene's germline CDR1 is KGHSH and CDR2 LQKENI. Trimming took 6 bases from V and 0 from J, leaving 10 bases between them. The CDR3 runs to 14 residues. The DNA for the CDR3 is TGTGCCAGCTCCCGGACCGTGAGCACAGATACGCAGTATTTT. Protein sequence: CASSRTVSTDTQYF. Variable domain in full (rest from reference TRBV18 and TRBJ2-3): NAGVMQNPRHLVRRRGQEARLRCSPMKGHSHVYWYRQLPEEGLKFMVYLQKENIIDESGMPKERFSAEFPKEGPSILRIQQVVRGDSAAYFCASSRTVSTDTQYFGPGTRLTVL.

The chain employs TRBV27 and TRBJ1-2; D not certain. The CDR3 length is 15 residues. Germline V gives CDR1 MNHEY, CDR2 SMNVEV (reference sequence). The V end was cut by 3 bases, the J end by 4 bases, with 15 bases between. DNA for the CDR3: TGTGCCAGCAGTTTGTCCTCAGCTAACCTCTATGGCTACACCTTC. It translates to CASSLSSANLYGYTF.

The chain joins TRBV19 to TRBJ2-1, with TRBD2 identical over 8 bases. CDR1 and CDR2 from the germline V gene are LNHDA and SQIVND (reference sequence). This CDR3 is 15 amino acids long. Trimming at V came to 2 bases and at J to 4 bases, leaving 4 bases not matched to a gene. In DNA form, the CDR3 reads TGTGCCAGTAGTATACTGCGGGAGGCATACAATGAGCAGTTCTTC. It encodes CASSILREAYNEQFF.

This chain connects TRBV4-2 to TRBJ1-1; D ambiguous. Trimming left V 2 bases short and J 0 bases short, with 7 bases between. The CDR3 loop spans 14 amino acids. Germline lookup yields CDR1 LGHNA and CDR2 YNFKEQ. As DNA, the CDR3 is TGTGCCAGCAGCCAATCAGCAATGAACACTGAAGCTTTCTTT. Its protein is CASSQSAMNTEAFF.

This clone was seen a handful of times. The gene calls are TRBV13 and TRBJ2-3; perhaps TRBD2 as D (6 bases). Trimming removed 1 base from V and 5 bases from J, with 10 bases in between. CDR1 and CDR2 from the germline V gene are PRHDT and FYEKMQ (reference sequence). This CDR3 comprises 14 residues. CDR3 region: CASSLATAGDTQYF. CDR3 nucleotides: TGTGCCAGCAGCTTAGCCACAGCGGGAGATACGCAGTATTTT.

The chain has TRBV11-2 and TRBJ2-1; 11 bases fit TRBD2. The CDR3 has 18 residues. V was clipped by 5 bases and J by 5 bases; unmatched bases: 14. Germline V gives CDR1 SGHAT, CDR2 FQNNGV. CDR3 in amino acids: CASSQGPIGTSGDNEQFF. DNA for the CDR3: TGTGCCAGCAGCCAGGGACCAATAGGGACTAGCGGAGACAATGAGCAGTTCTTC.

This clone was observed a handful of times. The CDR3 DNA follows: TGTGCCAGCAGCTTGACCGCCACCTACGAGCAGTACTTC. It is translated as CASSLTATYEQYF. The chain is built from TRBV11-1 and TRBJ2-7; D is unclear. Germline CDR1 SGHAT, CDR2 FQDESV (reference sequence). The CDR3 loop spans 13 amino acids. With 3 bases removed from V and 2 bases from J, the gap between germline ends came to 8 bases. The complete variable domain, with remaining parts taken from reference TRBV11-1 and TRBJ2-7, reads EAEVAQSPRYKITEKSQAVAFWCDPISGHATLYWYRQILGQGPELLVQFQDESVVDDSQLPKDRFSAERLKGVDSTLKIQPAELGDSAMYLCASSLTATYEQYFGPGTRLTVT.

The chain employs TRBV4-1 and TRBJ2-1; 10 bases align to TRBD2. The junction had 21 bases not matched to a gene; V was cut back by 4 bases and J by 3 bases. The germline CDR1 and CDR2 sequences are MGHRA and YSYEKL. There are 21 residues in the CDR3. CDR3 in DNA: TGCGCCAGCAGCCGGATTTCCCCACCCCCTAGCGGGAGTCCTGACTACAATGAGCAGTTCTTC. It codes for CASSRISPPPSGSPDYNEQFF.

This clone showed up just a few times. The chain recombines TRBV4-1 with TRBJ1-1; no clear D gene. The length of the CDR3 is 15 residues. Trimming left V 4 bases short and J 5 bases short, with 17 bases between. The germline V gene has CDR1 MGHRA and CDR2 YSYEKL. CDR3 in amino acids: CASSLLRGVTTEAFF. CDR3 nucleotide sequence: TGCGCCAGCAGCCTCCTCCGCGGGGTTACAACTGAAGCTTTCTTT.